Listed here is a single TCR beta chain. Its antigen is not yet known. Per-nucleotide qualities are absent, and no much larger clonotype sits a single base away. These data come from a study of human versus mouse CDR3 diversity and MHC coevolution (dated by TCRdb to 2016 to 2017). Regarding the complete study: The immunoSEQ assay was reported to detect one in 200,000 T cells and to minimize amplification bias from multiplex PCR. Three healthy volunteer blood donors were included in the human cohort, with one aged 30 to 40, one aged 40 to 50 and one aged 60 to 70 at collection. Across the mouse and human samples, each sample yielded between about 0.6 x 10^7 and 1.7 x 10^7 valid reads. As a reference point for TCR selection on multiple MHC II alleles, the study used human naive CD4 T cell repertoires and compared them against human-TCR-locus transgenic mice that have a single MHC II.

Fluorescence-activated cell sorting was used to isolate naive CD4 T cells, defined as CD45RO-negative and CD62L-positive, from PBMCs. From each donor, about 48 ml of fresh peripheral blood was taken, and Ficoll density centrifugation was then used to isolate PBMCs. Cell sorting was carried out on a FACSAria III instrument, and a purity above 95% was achieved for all samples. The QIAGEN blood and tissue kit was used to extract genomic DNA from sorted cells, and the DNA was quantified on a NanoDrop 1000. Using multiplex PCR of genomic DNA, the immunoSEQ platform deep sequenced and quantified the TCR alpha and beta chains. In the paper's pipeline: TCR sequences were annotated using IMGT gene and region definitions. Out-of-frame rearrangements served as a stand-in for the preselection repertoire and were compared with in-frame clonotypes. The iCHAO1 estimator supplied with the immunoSEQ platform was used to estimate repertoire size. A Gini index, which is based on the Lorenz curve, was applied to in-frame amino acid clonotypes to measure clonal inequality. The intersect function of the R package tcR was used to count shared clonotypes, and the Jaccard index was used to score similarity. Principal component analysis of V, J and V-J usage frequencies was run with the R prcomp function without normalization. What TCRdb holds here is the immuneACCESS table cut down to in-frame rearrangements. Part of the clones is not present; checked against another copy, under half of the missing clones reflect an unresolved V gene, and the others are unexplained. The D gene and trimming were derived from the DNA, and the V and J assignments and clone size from that table. Here the sample has about 77,000 clones; approximately 90% occur a single time. Roughly 0.16% of the sample comes from the top ten.

The paper as a whole reports these results and caveats: The largest TCR beta repertoire according to iCHAO1 estimates belonged to humans, at about 1.5 million clonotypes, a result attributed likely to selection by multiple MHC II molecules. Repertoire diversity was not considered directly comparable between humans and mice because human T cells were selected on six MHC II alleles. On average, humans had more CDR3 deletions and insertions than mice, indicating greater exonuclease and TdT activity. The lowest clonal inequality scores among all compared groups were observed in most of the three human donors.

The sequence was collected from a person between 25 and 70 years old in good health. What was sequenced was naive CD4+ T cells from blood. This specimen's cell subset or site label, interpreted: CD45RO-negative CD62L-positive naive CD4 T cells.

CDR3 sequence: CASSVVQGYQPQHF. DNA sequence: TGTGCCAGCAGTGTCGTACAGGGGTATCAGCCCCAGCATTTT. The sequence is built from TRBV6-1 and TRBJ1-5, with TRBD1 matching 7 junction bases. Its CDR3 holds 14 amino acids, cysteine through phenylalanine. Only the CDR3 DNA stays, 42 bases, in frame from base 1. CDR1 and CDR2, per the germline V gene, are MNHNS and SASEGT. Relative to germline, V is missing 4 bases and J is missing 5 bases, with 5 bases of the junction outside any gene match.